The present T cell receptor (beta chain) was sequenced within a study of post-analysis software for immune sequencing data. Worth noting for this clonotype: Possible read error: a much larger clone is one base away.

Unique molecular identifiers were present in the TCR beta cDNA libraries. TCRdb re-analysed the PCR reads in MiXCR, keeping a single row per CDR3 protein. Seen here are around 200,000 distinct CDR3 sequences, over 25% observed once, and the top ten hold roughly 3.4%. This TCR was recovered from a girl under 18 with multiple sclerosis. Material for sequencing was blood.

The CDR3 loop reads CASSLNGQSQETQFF. In DNA form, the CDR3 reads TGCGCCAGCAGCTTGAACGGACAGTCCCAAGAGACCCAGTTCTTC. The chain couples TRBV5-1 to TRBJ2-5; a possible D gene is TRBD1 (6 bases). The DNA matches TRBJ2-1 better at its end, which makes the J call doubtful. The length of the CDR3 is 15 residues. Germline V gene data show CDR1 as SGHRS and CDR2 as YFSETQ.